This TCR beta chain was observed in a study of blood T cell repertoires in COVID-19. Across the whole study: The analysed material was cDNA or gDNA that came from T cells, B-cell-depleted T cells, or PBMCs.

Study processing details: Amplification with reference gene primers provided the estimates of nucleated cell counts. TCRdb keeps only in-frame clones here, not all; method: immunoSEQ multiplex PCR. V and J calls and clone size follow that table, whereas D and trimming were derived from the DNA. Seen here are 150,000 to 200,000 clones, less than 90% observed once, and the top ten hold 9.5% to 12%. V was pared by 5 bases and J by 13 bases, with 15 bases between. The CDR3 totals 12 residues. CDR1 and CDR2 (germline): MNHNY, SVGAGI (reference sequence). The clonotype was recovered from an older woman with COVID-19, enrolled during active disease. The chain employs TRBV6-6 and TRBJ2-1; possible D gene TRBD1, 5 bases. Sequencing input: peripheral blood. CDR3 region: CASSNQKGYQFF. CDR3 in DNA: TGTGCCAGCAGTAATCAAAAGGGGTATCAGTTCTTC.